These 18 T cell receptor beta chains originate from one sample sequenced in a study of blood T cell repertoires in COVID-19. Only in-frame clones appear in the TCRdb table, and some are missing; sequencing was by immunoSEQ multiplex PCR. The table lists around 93,000 clones, approximately 88% of them singletons. Sequencing was done on a sample of peripheral blood. The receptors were gathered from a man older than 75 with acute or convalescent COVID-19.

The chain joins TRBV28 to TRBJ2-7; 7 bases fit TRBD1. J was trimmed by 1 base and V by 3 bases; bases with no gene match: 12. This CDR3 comprises 17 residues. CDR1 MDHEN and CDR2 SYDVKM come from the germline V gene. The CDR3 loop is CASSFPTGRKLSYEQYF. DNA for the CDR3: TGTGCCAGCAGTTTTCCGACAGGGAGAAAACTATCCTACGAGCAGTACTTC.

This clone has just one count. The genes are TRBV7-3 and TRBJ2-1; TRBD1 agrees at 9 bases. J gave up 9 bases and V 5 bases, and 11 bases lay outside the gene matches. There are 15 residues in the CDR3. CDR1 and CDR2 from the germline V gene are SGHTA and FQGTGA. Here the CDR3 DNA reads TGTGCCAGCAGCCTCCGGACAGGGGAGGTTAGTGAGCAGTTCTTC. Translation gives CASSLRTGEVSEQFF.

This rearrangement joins TRBV5-1 to TRBJ1-2; D possibly corresponds to TRBD1 (6 bases). The V and J ends lost 4 bases and 7 bases respectively, with 14 bases between them. CDR3 length equals 13 residues. Germline values: CDR1 SGHRS, CDR2 YFSETQ. This CDR3 is CASSPEGVGGYTF. The CDR3 bases are TGCGCCAGCAGCCCCGAGGGGGTGGGTGGCTACACCTTC. The variable domain in full, completed from reference TRBV5-1 and TRBJ1-2, reads KAGVTQTPRYLIKTRGQQVTLSCSPISGHRSVSWYQQTPGQGLQFLFEYFSETQRNKGNFPGRFSGRQFSNSRSEMNVSTLELGDSALYLCASSPEGVGGYTFGSGTRLTVV.

The CDR3 bases are TGTGCCATCACCGAGGGGCGGGAGTTCACAGATACGCAGTATTTT. Translated, it gives CAITEGREFTDTQYF. This chain uses TRBV10-3 with TRBJ2-3; 7 bases line up with TRBD2. Germline CDR1 ENHRY, CDR2 SYGVKD. CDR3 length: 15 residues. Trimming cost V 7 bases and J 2 bases; bases outside gene matches: 9.

J is TRBJ2-3 and V is TRBV4-1; 8 nucleotides match TRBD2. Germline V gene lookup returns CDR1 MGHRA and CDR2 YSYEKL. Unmatched junction bases numbered 13, after V lost 4 bases and J lost 4 bases. The CDR3 has 17 amino acids. The CDR3 sequence is CASSPQRVAGRADTQYF. CDR3 DNA: TGCGCCAGCAGCCCACAACGGGTAGCGGGGCGGGCAGATACGCAGTATTTT.

This chain joins TRBV6-5 and TRBJ1-3; D not resolved. In germline, CDR1 is MNHEY, CDR2 SVGAGI. V shed 6 bases and J shed 0 bases, with 6 bases lying between them. The CDR3 covers 13 residues. The CDR3 sequence is CASSRLSGNTIYF. The CDR3 DNA follows: TGTGCCAGCAGCAGACTCTCTGGAAACACCATATATTTT.

The chain uses TRBV19 and TRBJ2-1; D uncertain. Germline V gene lookup returns CDR1 LNHDA and CDR2 SQIVND (reference sequence). The CDR3 runs to 11 residues. V lost 6 bases, J lost 4 bases, and 4 bases lay in between. In DNA form, the CDR3 reads TGTGCCAGTAGGGAGTACAATGAGCAGTTCTTC. Translation gives CASREYNEQFF.

This chain links TRBV30 with TRBJ1-1; weak D call: TRBD1 (6 bases). This CDR3 has 13 amino acids. CDR1 and CDR2 from the germline V gene are GTSNPN and SVGIG (reference sequence). The V gene lost 4 bases and the J gene lost 4 bases, with 13 bases spanning the gap. The CDR3 nucleotides read TGTGCCTGGACATTGGGGGCGCGCACTGAAGCTTTCTTT. As protein: CAWTLGARTEAFF.

The chain has TRBV28 and TRBJ2-5; D perhaps matches TRBD2 (6 bases). From germline, CDR1 is MDHEN and CDR2 SYDVKM. CDR3 size: 13 residues. V gave up 2 bases and J gave up 4 bases, with 8 bases separating them. Here the CDR3 DNA reads TGTGCCAGCAGTTTAGGGGGAGGAGAGACCCAGTACTTC. Its protein product is CASSLGGGETQYF. Full variable domain (missing parts from reference TRBV28 and TRBJ2-5): DVKVTQSSRYLVKRTGEKVFLECVQDMDHENMFWYRQDPGLGLRLIYFSYDVKMKEKGDIPEGYSVSREKKERFSLILESASTNQTSMYLCASSLGGGETQYFGPGTRLLVL.

The rearrangement links TRBV6-5 to TRBJ1-1; the match to TRBD1 covers 9 bases. V trimming: 6 bases; J trimming: 1 base; junction bases outside the gene matches: 6. The V gene's germline CDR1 is MNHEY and CDR2 SVGAGI. There are 15 residues in the CDR3. The CDR3 loop is CASRRKTGGNTEAFF. The CDR3 DNA sequence: TGTGCCAGCAGACGCAAGACAGGGGGGAACACTGAAGCTTTCTTT.

Only one count was recorded for this clone. This chain links TRBV28 with TRBJ1-4, with D possibly being TRBD1 (6 bases). Germline lookup yields CDR1 MDHEN and CDR2 SYDVKM. Trimming left V 5 bases short and J 6 bases short, with 13 bases between. The CDR3 is 14 amino acids. CDR3 bases: TGTGCCAGCAGTACAGGGACGGAGGATGAAAAACTGTTTTTT. As protein: CASSTGTEDEKLFF.

The V call is TRBV10-3, the J call TRBJ1-3, with D unresolved. The CDR3 contains 17 residues. Germline V CDR1 and CDR2: ENHRY, SYGVKD. Trimming pared 3 bases from V and 0 bases from J, leaving 15 bases between. The CDR3 DNA is TGTGCCATCAGTGATTGGGCGGGGTTGAGCTCTGGAAACACCATATATTTT. It yields the protein CAISDWAGLSSGNTIYF.

V and J are TRBV21-1 and TRBJ2-3; the D segment call TRBD2 is taken from the table without a DNA check. TRBV21-1 is flagged as a pseudogene. The CDR3 has 16 residues. Here the CDR3 DNA reads TGTGCCAGCAGCAAAGACCGACTAGCGGACACAGATACGCAGTATTTT. Amino acid sequence: CASSKDRLADTDTQYF.

The chain has TRBV6-5 and TRBJ1-3, with D unresolved. The V end lost 0 bases, the J end lost 4 bases, and 7 bases lay between the germline ends. There are 14 residues in the CDR3. The germline CDR1 and CDR2 sequences are MNHEY and SVGAGI. CDR3 nucleotides: TGTGCCAGCAGTTACTCCGGGTACGGAAACACCATATATTTT. Its protein product is CASSYSGYGNTIYF.

This chain uses TRBV19 with TRBJ2-7; 7 nucleotides align to TRBD2. This CDR3 contains 16 residues. Unmatched junction bases numbered 18, after V lost 9 bases and J lost 4 bases. Germline CDR1 reads LNHDA; CDR2 reads SQIVND (reference sequence). For the CDR3, the DNA is TGTGCCAGCTCTCGGGGCCCACTAGCGCACGGTTACGAGCAGTACTTC. Encoded protein: CASSRGPLAHGYEQYF.

This clone turned up a few times. V usage is TRBV6-2 or TRBV6-3 and J usage is TRBJ2-7; TRBD2 aligns across 9 bases. J lost 6 bases, V lost 0 bases, and 3 bases had no gene match. The CDR3 is 14 residues long. CDR1 and CDR2 (germline): MNHEY, SVGEGT. CDR3: CASSYSGLASEQYF. CDR3 bases: TGTGCCAGCAGTTACTCGGGACTAGCAAGCGAGCAGTACTTC.

This chain uses TRBV7-6 with TRBJ2-1, with TRBD2 matching 11 bases. The CDR3 length is 17 residues. Germline V gene data show CDR1 as SGHVS and CDR2 as FNYEAQ. V shed 5 bases, J shed 1 base, and the junction held 7 bases outside the gene matches. CDR3 nucleotide sequence: TGTGCCAGCAGCGGGGGGGGGACTAGCGGTTCCTACAATGAGCAGTTCTTC. Amino acid sequence: CASSGGGTSGSYNEQFF.

The chain has TRBV5-1 and TRBJ2-1; the D gene is possibly TRBD1 (6 bases). Trimming removed 4 bases at V and 0 bases at J, with 11 bases between. Germline V gives CDR1 SGHRS, CDR2 YFSETQ. The CDR3 runs 15 residues. The CDR3 sequence is CASSRTVFSYNEQFF. CDR3 sequence (DNA): TGCGCCAGCAGCAGGACAGTTTTCTCCTACAATGAGCAGTTCTTC.